What follows are 8 T cell receptor beta chains derived from one specimen sequenced in a study of cytomegalovirus exposure and HLA in healthy donors. With 60 Vbeta and 13 Jbeta primers, the PCR was carried out. Produced via immunoSEQ multiplex PCR; TCRdb's table is partial and in-frame only. The ten most abundant clones cover under 0.7% of a sample with 90,000 to 120,000 clones. The sample comprised PBMCs. The origin of the receptors is a man aged 45-65 years in good health and CMV-seronegative.

V usage is TRBV6-1 and J usage is TRBJ1-3, with TRBD1 matching 7 bases. The germline gives CDR1 MNHNS, CDR2 SASEGT. The CDR3 totals 13 residues. V lost 6 bases, J lost 3 bases, and 2 bases stayed unmatched. CDR3 in amino acids: CASRPGGGNTIYF. CDR3 in DNA: TGTGCCAGCAGGCCAGGGGGTGGAAACACCATATATTTT.

DNA of the CDR3: TGTGCCAGCAGCTTTCTAGATAGCTACGAGCAGTACTTC. It translates to CASSFLDSYEQYF. The rearrangement links TRBV11-2 to TRBJ2-7, with unresolved D. There are 13 residues in the CDR3. The germline V gene encodes CDR1 SGHAT and CDR2 FQNNGV. V was pared by 3 bases and J by 3 bases, with 9 bases between.

J is TRBJ2-7 and V is TRBV7-2; no clear D. The length of the CDR3 is 12 residues. CDR1 is SGHTA, CDR2 FQGNSA, per germline. V was trimmed by 3 bases and J by 6 bases, leaving 9 bases between them. CDR3 loop: CASSFSRSEQYF. The CDR3 coding sequence is TGTGCCAGCAGCTTCTCTAGGAGCGAGCAGTACTTC.

The rearrangement joins TRBV6-5 to TRBJ2-1; 7 positions match TRBD2. The germline CDR1 and CDR2 sequences are MNHEY and SVGAGI. The CDR3 is made up of 14 amino acids. V trimming: 0 bases; J trimming: 10 bases; junction bases outside the gene matches: 6. The DNA for the CDR3 is TGTGCCAGCAGTTACTCCGCGGGAGTGGGGGAGCAGTTCTTC. It translates to CASSYSAGVGEQFF.

The rearrangement joins TRBV4-2 to TRBJ2-2; 10 bases line up with TRBD2. Looked up from germline, CDR1 is LGHNA and CDR2 is YNFKEQ. Trimming at V came to 2 bases and at J to 6 bases, leaving 6 bases not matched to a gene. The CDR3 is made up of 16 amino acids. CDR3 DNA sequence: TGTGCCAGCAGCCAATCGCTAGCGGGAGTTTCCGGGGAGCTGTTTTTT. Residues: CASSQSLAGVSGELFF.

CDR3 nucleotides: TGTGCCAGCAGCCGCAGAGCGGGAGGAGACAATGAGCAGTTCTTC. It encodes CASSRRAGGDNEQFF. The chain is built from TRBV7-8 and TRBJ2-1, with 9 positions matching TRBD2. J gave up 5 bases and V 5 bases, and 7 bases lay outside the gene matches. This CDR3 comprises 15 residues. Germline V gene sequence: CDR1 SGHVS, CDR2 FQNEAQ.

The chain employs TRBV10-3 and TRBJ2-5, with TRBD1 identical over 7 bases. Germline trimming cut 6 bases from V and 5 bases from J; bases unmatched to any gene: 6. The CDR3 runs 13 residues. CDR1 is ENHRY, CDR2 SYGVKD, per germline. In DNA, the CDR3 is TGTGCCATCAGACCAGGGGGTGTGGAGACCCAGTACTTC. Encoded protein: CAIRPGGVETQYF.

The chain couples TRBV14 to TRBJ2-1; 7 positions agree with TRBD2. Germline CDR1 reads SGHDN; CDR2 reads FVKESK. With V trimmed by 11 bases and J by 0 bases, 7 bases remained unmatched. This CDR3 is built from 14 residues. The CDR3 bases are TGTGCCTCCAAGCGGGATACCTCCTACAATGAGCAGTTCTTC. This translates into CASKRDTSYNEQFF. The full variable domain, its missing parts supplied by reference TRBV14 and TRBJ2-1, is EAGVTQFPSHSVIEKGQTVTLRCDPISGHDNLYWYRRVMGKEIKFLLHFVKESKQDESGMPNNRFLAERTGGTYSTLKVQPAELEDSGVYFCASKRDTSYNEQFFGPGTRLTVL.